The entry below describes one T cell receptor (beta chain). The antigen remains unidentified. All donors qualified as healthy HIV-negative adults and had experienced no recent acute infections or vaccinations. Researchers drew on about 90 million PBMCs for genomic DNA from unsorted samples. CDR3 length equals 14 residues. Trimming took 3 bases from V and 7 from J; bases not matched to a gene: 5. Germline V CDR1 and CDR2: MNHEY, SMNVEV (reference sequence). The data belong to a study of shared clonotypes between healthy human individuals. Whole-study context: The study enrolled a couple of women and a few men aged 18 to 49.

The table came from immunoSEQ multiplex PCR; TCRdb's copy has only in-frame clones and leaves some out. The sample has 400,000 to 500,000 clones; around 80% are singletons. Whole-study findings and limits: Sampling involved blood alone; tissue repertoires likely differ.

The receptor was isolated from a woman in her thirties or forties in good health. Some clones in this sample may be carry-over from other donors' samples. V and J are TRBV27 and TRBJ2-7; 11 positions match TRBD2. Sequencing was carried out using PBMCs. The CDR3 region has the DNA TGTGCCAGCAGTTTCCTAGCGGGAGGTGGTGAGCAGTACTTC. This codes for CASSFLAGGGEQYF.